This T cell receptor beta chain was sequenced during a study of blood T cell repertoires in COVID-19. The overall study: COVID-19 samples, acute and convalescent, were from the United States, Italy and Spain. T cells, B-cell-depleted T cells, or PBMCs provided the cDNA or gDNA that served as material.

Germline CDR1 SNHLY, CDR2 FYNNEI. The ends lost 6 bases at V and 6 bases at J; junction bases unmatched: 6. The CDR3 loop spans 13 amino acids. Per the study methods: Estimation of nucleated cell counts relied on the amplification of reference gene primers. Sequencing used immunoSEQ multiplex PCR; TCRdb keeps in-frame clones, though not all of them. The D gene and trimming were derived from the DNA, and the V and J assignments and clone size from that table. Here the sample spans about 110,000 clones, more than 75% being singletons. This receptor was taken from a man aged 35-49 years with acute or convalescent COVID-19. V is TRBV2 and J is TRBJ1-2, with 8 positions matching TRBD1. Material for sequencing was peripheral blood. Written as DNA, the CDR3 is TGTGCCAGCAGGGACAGGGAGAGGGATGGCTACACCTTC. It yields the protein CASRDRERDGYTF.